This T cell receptor beta chain comes out of a study of beta chain features in type 1 diabetes. Study context: Patients did not differ from healthy donors in age, gender or cell yield.

This CDR3 is built from 13 residues. Trimming took off 0 bases at V and 1 base at J, with 3 bases between the two ends. Germline CDR1 SGHTA, CDR2 FQGNSA. Whole-study findings and limits: People with Type 1 diabetes carried modestly yet significantly shorter TCRB CDR3s in all four CD4+ subsets. It was possible that PCR favored shorter templates, equally so in patients and controls. Comparison showed that naive, central memory and Treg TCRB repertoires appeared more similar among patients than among healthy donors.

Every isolated RNA sample was fully reverse transcribed, so sequencing captured expressed TCRB transcripts. Profiling relied on immunoSEQ multiplex PCR, and the TCRdb table lists in-frame clones only, not all of them. The repertoire includes some 190,000 clones, under 9.5% of them detected once, and about 0.5% sits in the top ten. For this clone: Its specificity is not known. The sample contains more than one DNA sequence encoding this CDR3.

The sequenced material came from central memory CD4+ T cells from blood. The chain links TRBV7-2 to TRBJ2-5; D ambiguous. This receptor was obtained from a man between 18 and 29 years old with type 1 diabetes. CDR3 protein: CASSLARQETQYF. The DNA for the CDR3 is TGTGCCAGCAGCTTAGCTCGCCAAGAGACCCAGTACTTC.